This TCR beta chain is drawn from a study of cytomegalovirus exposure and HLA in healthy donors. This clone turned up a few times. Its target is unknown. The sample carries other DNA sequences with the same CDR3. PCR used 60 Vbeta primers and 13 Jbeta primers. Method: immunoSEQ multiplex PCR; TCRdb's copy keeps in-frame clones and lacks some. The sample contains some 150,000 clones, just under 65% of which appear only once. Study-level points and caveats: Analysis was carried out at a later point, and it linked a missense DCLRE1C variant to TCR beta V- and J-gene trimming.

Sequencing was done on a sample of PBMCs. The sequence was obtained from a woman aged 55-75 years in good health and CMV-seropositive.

The CDR3 DNA is TGCGCCAGCAGCTTGGGTGCAGGGGTCCAAGAGACCCAGTACTTC. Encoded protein: CASSLGAGVQETQYF. V gene TRBV5-1 combines with J gene TRBJ2-5; D might be TRBD1 (6 bases). This CDR3 is 15 amino acids long. The germline CDR1 and CDR2 sequences are SGHRS and YFSETQ. V shed 0 bases and J shed 1 base, with 10 bases lying between them.